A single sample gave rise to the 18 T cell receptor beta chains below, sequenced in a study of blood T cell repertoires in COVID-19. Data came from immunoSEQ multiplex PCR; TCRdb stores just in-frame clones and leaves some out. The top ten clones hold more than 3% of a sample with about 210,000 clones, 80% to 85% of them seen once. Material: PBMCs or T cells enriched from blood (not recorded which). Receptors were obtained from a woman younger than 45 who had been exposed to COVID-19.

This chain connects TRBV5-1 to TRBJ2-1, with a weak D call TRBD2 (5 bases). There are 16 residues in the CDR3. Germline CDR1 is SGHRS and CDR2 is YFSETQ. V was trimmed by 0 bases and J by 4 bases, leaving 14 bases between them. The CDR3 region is CASSLAGVGNYNEQFF. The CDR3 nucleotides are TGCGCCAGCAGCTTGGCCGGGGTGGGCAATTACAATGAGCAGTTCTTC.

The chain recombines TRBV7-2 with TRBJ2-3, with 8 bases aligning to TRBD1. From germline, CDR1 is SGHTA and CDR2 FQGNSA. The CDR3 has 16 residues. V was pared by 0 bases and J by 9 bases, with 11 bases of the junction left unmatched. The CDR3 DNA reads TGTGCCAGCAGCTTAGCCCGGGACAGGCCCCGGGAGACGCAGTATTTT. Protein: CASSLARDRPRETQYF.

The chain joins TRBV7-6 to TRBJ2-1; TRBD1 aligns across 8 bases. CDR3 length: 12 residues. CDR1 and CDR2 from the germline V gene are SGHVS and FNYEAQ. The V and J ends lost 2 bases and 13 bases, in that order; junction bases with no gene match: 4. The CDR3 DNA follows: TGTGCCAGCAGCTTACCACAGGGGGAACAGTTCTTC. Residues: CASSLPQGEQFF.

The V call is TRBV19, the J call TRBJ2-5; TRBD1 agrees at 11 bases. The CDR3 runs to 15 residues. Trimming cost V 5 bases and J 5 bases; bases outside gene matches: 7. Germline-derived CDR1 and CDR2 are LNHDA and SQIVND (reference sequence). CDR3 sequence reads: CASSPRTGGRETQYF. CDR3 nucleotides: TGTGCCAGTAGTCCCCGGACAGGGGGCAGGGAGACCCAGTACTTC.

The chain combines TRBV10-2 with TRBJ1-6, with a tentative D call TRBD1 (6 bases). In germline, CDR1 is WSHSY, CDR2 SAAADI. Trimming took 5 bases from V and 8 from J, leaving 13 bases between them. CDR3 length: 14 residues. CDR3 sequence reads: CASSTRGSDSPLHF. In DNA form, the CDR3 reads TGCGCCAGCAGTACCAGGGGTTCGGATTCACCCCTCCACTTT.

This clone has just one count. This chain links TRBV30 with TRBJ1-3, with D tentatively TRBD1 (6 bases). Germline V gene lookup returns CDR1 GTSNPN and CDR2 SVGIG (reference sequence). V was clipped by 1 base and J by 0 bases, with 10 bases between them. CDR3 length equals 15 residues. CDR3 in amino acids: CAWSGTDFSGNTIYF. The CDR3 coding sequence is TGTGCCTGGAGTGGGACAGACTTCTCTGGAAACACCATATATTTT.

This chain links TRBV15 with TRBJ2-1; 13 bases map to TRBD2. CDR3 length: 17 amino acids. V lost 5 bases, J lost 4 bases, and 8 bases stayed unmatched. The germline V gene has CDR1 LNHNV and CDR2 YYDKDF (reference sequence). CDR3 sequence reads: CATSAPKTSGGYNEQFF. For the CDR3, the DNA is TGTGCCACCAGCGCCCCTAAGACTAGCGGGGGGTACAATGAGCAGTTCTTC.

The CDR3 DNA sequence: TGTGCCAGCGCTGGACAGGGGGCAAGCGAGCAGTACTTC. It is translated as CASAGQGASEQYF. The gene calls are TRBV7-9 and TRBJ2-7, with 11 bases aligning to TRBD1. Trimming cost V 8 bases and J 6 bases; bases outside gene matches: 6. CDR3 size: 13 residues. The germline gives CDR1 SEHNR, CDR2 FQNEAQ (reference sequence).

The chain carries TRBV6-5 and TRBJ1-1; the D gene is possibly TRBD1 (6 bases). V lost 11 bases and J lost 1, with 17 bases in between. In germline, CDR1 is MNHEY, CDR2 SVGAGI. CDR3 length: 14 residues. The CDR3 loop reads CAVYPTGRNTEAFF. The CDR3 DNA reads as TGTGCCGTTTACCCGACAGGTAGGAACACTGAAGCTTTCTTT.

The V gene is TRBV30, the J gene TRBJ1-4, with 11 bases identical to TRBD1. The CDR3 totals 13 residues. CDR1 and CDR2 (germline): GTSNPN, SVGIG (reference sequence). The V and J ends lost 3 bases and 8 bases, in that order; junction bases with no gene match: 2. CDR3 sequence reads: CAWRGDRGEKLFF. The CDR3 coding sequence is TGTGCCTGGAGGGGGGACAGGGGGGAAAAACTGTTTTTT.

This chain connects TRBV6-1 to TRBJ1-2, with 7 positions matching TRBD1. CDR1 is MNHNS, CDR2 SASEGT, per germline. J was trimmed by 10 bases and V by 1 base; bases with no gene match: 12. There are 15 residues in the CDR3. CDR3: CASSEGGGGRGTYTF. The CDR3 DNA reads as TGTGCCAGCAGTGAAGGCGGTGGCGGCAGGGGGACCTACACCTTC.

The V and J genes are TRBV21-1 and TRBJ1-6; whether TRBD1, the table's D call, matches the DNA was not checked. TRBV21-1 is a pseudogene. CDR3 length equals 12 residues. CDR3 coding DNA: TGTGCCAGCAGCAACGGCAGGATGCCCCTCCACTTT. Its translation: CASSNGRMPLHF.

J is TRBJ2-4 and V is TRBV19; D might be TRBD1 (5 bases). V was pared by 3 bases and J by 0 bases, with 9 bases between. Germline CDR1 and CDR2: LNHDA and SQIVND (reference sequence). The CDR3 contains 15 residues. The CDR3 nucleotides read TGTGCCAGTAGTATGGGGCGACTAGCCAAAAACATTCAGTACTTC. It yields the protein CASSMGRLAKNIQYF. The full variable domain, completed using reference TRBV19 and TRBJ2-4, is DGGITQSPKYLFRKEGQNVTLSCEQNLNHDAMYWYRQDPGQGLRLIYYSQIVNDFQKGDIAEGYSVSREKKESFPLTVTSAQKNPTAFYLCASSMGRLAKNIQYFGAGTRLSVL.

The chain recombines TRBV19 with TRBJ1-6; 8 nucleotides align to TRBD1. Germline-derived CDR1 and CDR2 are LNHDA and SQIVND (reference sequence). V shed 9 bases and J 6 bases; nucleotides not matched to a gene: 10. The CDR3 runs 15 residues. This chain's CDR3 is CASKNQGATNSPLHF. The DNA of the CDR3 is TGTGCCAGCAAAAACCAGGGGGCAACTAATTCACCCCTCCACTTT.

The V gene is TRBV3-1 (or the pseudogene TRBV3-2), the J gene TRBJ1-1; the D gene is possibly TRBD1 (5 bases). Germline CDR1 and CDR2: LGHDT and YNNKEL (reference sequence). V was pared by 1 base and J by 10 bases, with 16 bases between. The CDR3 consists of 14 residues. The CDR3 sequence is CASSQARGVFLAFF. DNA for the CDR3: TGTGCCAGCAGCCAAGCAAGGGGTGTTTTTCTAGCTTTCTTT.

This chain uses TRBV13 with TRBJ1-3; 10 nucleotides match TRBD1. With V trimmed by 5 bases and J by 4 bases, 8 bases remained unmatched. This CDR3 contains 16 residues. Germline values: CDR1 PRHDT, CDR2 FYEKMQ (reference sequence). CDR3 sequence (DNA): TGTGCCAGCAGCCCCTCGGACAGGGGGGTGGGAAACACCATATATTTT. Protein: CASSPSDRGVGNTIYF.

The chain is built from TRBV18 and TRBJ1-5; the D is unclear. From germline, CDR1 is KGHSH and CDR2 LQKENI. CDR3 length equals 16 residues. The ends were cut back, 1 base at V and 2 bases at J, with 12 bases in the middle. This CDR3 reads CASSPQYSEGNQPQHF. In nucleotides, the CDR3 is TGTGCCAGCTCACCACAGTACAGTGAAGGCAATCAGCCCCAGCATTTT.

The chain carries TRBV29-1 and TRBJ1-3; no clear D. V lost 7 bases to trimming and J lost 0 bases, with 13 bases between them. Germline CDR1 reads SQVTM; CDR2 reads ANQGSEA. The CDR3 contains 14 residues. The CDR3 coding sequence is TGCAGCGGGATAGACACGCGCTCTGGAAACACCATATATTTT. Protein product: CSGIDTRSGNTIYF.